Below, 11 T cell receptor beta chains from the same sample are listed, as sequenced in a study of CXCR3-negative and CXCR3-positive naive CD8 T cells (dated by TCRdb to the late 2010s). Their cognate antigens are unknown. TCRdb names NextSeq 550 as the instrument used. The Human TCR Profiling Kit (MiLaboratory) was used to prepare UMI-labeled 5' RACE TRB cDNA libraries. TCRdb reprocessed the sequencing reads and holds a single record per CDR3 protein sequence, with no DNA. This sample's listing comprises 4,000 to 6,000 distinct CDR3 sequences. The ten most abundant clones make up about 2.2% of the sample. What the research found in general, with its limitations: TRB CDR3s from CXCR3-positive naive cells showed higher hydrophobicity (lower Kidera factor 4), lower energy, and higher strength and volume indices than CXCR3-negative naive cells.

Sequencing input: naive CXCR3+ CD8+ T cells from blood. The cell subset or site tag for this specimen amounts to: CD45RO-CCR7+CD27+CD95- naive CD8+ T cells expressing CXCR3 (TNR3+). The receptors derive from a human donor in good health. Some clones in this sample may be carry-over from other donors' samples.

The V and J genes are TRBV12-3 or TRBV12-4 and TRBJ2-1; the TCRdb D gene call, TRBD2, has no DNA to confirm it. This CDR3 has 15 residues. Here the CDR3 reads CASSQEAGGSDEQFF.

This clonotype counts as medium-sized by frequency. V is TRBV29-1 and J is TRBJ2-7; with no DNA, the TCRdb D assignment of TRBD2 cannot be verified. The CDR3 covers 16 residues. Germline CDR1 reads SQVTM; CDR2 reads ANQGSEA. Here the CDR3 reads CSVEAISSGRPYEQYF.

By frequency, this clonotype is medium-sized (0.01 to 0.1%). The chain links TRBV29-1 to TRBJ2-5; lacking DNA, the TRBD1 call made by TCRdb goes unchecked. This CDR3 is built from 12 residues. CDR1 is SQVTM, CDR2 ANQGSEA, per germline. The CDR3: CSVDGRGETQYF.

The CDR3 here is CASSYSMGQETQYF. This rearrangement joins TRBV6-5 to TRBJ2-5. The germline CDR1 and CDR2 sequences are MNHEY and SVGAGI. The CDR3 is 14 residues long.

Frequency places this clonotype as medium-sized. The rearrangement uses TRBV7-6 and TRBJ2-7; as DNA is missing, the TRBD1 call by TCRdb cannot be tested. Germline V lookup: CDR1 SGHVS, CDR2 FNYEAQ. This CDR3 has 12 residues. The CDR3 region is CASSSGEHEQYF.

V is TRBV6-5 and J is TRBJ2-7; TCRdb's D gene call, TRBD2, goes unchecked for lack of DNA. CDR1 MNHEY and CDR2 SVGAGI come from the germline V gene. The CDR3 has 16 amino acids. The CDR3 spells CASSYSPGGPSYEQYF.

This clonotype registers medium-sized by frequency. J is TRBJ2-2 and V is TRBV5-1; TCRdb's D call, TRBD1, is unchecked because there is no DNA. CDR3 length equals 16 residues. From germline, CDR1 is SGHRS and CDR2 YFSETQ. CDR3 loop: CASSLVGGYRTGELFF.

Measured by frequency, this clonotype is medium-sized. The chain joins TRBV21-1 to TRBJ2-7; the D gene TCRdb calls, TRBD1, cannot be checked with no DNA. TRBV21-1 is recorded as a pseudogene. There are 16 residues in the CDR3. CDR3: CASSRNRDRLTYEQYF.

This clonotype is medium-sized (0.01 to 0.1%) by frequency. The chain joins TRBV20-1 to TRBJ2-7; TCRdb lists TRBD1, though no DNA is available to test this call. The CDR3 is 16 residues long. Germline V gene lookup returns CDR1 DFQATT and CDR2 SNEGSKA (reference sequence). CDR3 loop: CSARDHRTAVTYEQYF.

The chain recombines TRBV6-5 with TRBJ1-1; TCRdb indicates TRBD1, and absent DNA this call remains unverified. CDR3 length equals 14 residues. Germline lookup yields CDR1 MNHEY and CDR2 SVGAGI. The CDR3 here is CASSYSSGVTEAFF.

The gene calls are TRBV5-1 and TRBJ2-6; TCRdb outputs TRBD1, but without DNA this stays unchecked. The CDR3 spans 17 residues. From germline, CDR1 is SGHRS and CDR2 YFSETQ. CDR3 protein: CASSLGAGASGANVLTF.